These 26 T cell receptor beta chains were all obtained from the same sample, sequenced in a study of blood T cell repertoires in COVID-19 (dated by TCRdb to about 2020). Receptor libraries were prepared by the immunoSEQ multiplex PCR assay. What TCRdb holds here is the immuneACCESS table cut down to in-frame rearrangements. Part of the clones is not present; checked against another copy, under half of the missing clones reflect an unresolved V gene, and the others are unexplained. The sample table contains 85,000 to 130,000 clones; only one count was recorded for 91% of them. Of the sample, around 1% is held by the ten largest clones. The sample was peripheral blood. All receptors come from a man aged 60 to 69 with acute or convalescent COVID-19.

CDR3 coding DNA: TGTGCCAGCAGTGAAGGCCGCACAGGGGGAGATACGCAGTATTTT. As protein: CASSEGRTGGDTQYF. The chain links TRBV6-1 to TRBJ2-3; TRBD1 agrees at 8 bases. From germline, CDR1 is MNHNS and CDR2 SASEGT. V trimming: 1 base; J trimming: 5 bases; junction bases outside the gene matches: 5. The CDR3 covers 15 residues.

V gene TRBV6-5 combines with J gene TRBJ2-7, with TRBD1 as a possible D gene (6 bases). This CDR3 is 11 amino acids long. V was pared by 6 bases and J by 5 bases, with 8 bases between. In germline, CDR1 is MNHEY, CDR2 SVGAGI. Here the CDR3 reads CASSRGDEQYF. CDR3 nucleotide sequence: TGTGCCAGCAGCAGGGGAGACGAGCAGTACTTC.

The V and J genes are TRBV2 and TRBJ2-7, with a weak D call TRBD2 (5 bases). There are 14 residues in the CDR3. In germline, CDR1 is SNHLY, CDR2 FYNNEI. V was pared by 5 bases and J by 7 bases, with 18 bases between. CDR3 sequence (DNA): TGTGCCAGCAGTAGCGGTTCCCGGGCGTGGGAGCAGTACGTC. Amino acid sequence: CASSSGSRAWEQYV.

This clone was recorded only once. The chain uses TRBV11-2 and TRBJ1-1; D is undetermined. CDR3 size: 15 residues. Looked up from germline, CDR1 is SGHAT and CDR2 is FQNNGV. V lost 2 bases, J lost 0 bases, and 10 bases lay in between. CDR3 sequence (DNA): TGTGCCAGCAGCTTATCCCAGGCCATGAACACTGAAGCTTTCTTT. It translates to CASSLSQAMNTEAFF.

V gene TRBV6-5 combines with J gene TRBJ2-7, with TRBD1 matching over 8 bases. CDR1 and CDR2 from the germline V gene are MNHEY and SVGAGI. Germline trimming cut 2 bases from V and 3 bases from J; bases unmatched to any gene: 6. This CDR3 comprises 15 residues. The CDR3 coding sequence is TGTGCCAGCAGTTACCCTCAGGACAGGGACTACGAGCAGTACGTC. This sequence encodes CASSYPQDRDYEQYV.

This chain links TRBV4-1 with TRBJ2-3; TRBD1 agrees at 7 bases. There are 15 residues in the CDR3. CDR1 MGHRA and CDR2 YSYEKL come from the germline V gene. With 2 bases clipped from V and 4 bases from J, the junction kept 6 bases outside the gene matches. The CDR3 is CASSQTQGRADTQYF. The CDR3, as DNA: TGCGCCAGCAGCCAAACACAGGGGAGAGCAGATACGCAGTATTTT.

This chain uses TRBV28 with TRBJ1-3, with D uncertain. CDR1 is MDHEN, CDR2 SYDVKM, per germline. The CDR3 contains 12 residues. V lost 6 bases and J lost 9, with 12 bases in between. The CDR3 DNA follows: TGTGCCAGCAGCTCGACCGGGGTCACCATATATTTT. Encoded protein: CASSSTGVTIYF. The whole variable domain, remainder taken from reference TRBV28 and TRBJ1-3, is DVKVTQSSRYLVKRTGEKVFLECVQDMDHENMFWYRQDPGLGLRLIYFSYDVKMKEKGDIPEGYSVSREKKERFSLILESASTNQTSMYLCASSSTGVTIYFGEGSWLTVV.

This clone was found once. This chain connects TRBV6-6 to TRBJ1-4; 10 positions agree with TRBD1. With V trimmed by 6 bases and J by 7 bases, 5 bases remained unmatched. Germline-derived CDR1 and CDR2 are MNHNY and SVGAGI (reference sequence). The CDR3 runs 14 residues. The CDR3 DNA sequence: TGTGCCAGCAGACCGGGACAGGGGAGTGAAAAACTGTTTTTT. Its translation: CASRPGQGSEKLFF.

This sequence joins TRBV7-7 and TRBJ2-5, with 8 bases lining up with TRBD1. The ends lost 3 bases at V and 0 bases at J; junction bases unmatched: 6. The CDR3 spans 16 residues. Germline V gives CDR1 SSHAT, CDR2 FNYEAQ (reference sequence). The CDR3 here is CASSLGGQAYQETQYF. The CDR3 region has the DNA TGTGCCAGCAGCTTGGGGGGACAGGCGTACCAAGAGACCCAGTACTTC.

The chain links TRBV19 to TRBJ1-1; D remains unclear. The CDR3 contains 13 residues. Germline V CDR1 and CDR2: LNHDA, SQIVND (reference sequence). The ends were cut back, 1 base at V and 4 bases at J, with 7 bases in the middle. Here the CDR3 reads CASSIGMSTEAFF. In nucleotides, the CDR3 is TGTGCCAGTAGTATAGGCATGAGCACTGAAGCTTTCTTT.

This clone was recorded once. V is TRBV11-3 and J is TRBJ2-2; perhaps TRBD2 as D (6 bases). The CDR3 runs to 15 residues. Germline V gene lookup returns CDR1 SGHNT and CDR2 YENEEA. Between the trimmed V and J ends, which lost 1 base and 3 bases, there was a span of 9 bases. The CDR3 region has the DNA TGTGCCAGCAGCTTAGGGCAGCGGGACACCGGGGAGCTGTTTTTT. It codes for CASSLGQRDTGELFF.

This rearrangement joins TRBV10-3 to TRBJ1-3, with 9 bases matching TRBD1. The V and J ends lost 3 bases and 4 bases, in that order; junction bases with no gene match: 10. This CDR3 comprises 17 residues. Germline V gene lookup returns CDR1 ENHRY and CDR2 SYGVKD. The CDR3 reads CAISDQTGGAKGNTIYF. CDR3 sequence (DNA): TGTGCCATCAGTGATCAAACAGGGGGCGCGAAAGGAAACACCATATATTTT.

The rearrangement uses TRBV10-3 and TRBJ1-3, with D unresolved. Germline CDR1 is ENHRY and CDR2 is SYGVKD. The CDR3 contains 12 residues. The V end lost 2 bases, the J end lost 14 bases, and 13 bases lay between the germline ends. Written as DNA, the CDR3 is TGTGCCATCAGTGAGGATGGTGGAGGCGTATATTTT. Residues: CAISEDGGGVYF.

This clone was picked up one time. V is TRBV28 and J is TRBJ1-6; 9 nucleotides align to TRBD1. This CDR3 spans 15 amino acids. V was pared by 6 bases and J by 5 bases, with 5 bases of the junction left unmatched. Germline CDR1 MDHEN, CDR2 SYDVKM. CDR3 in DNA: TGTGCCAGCAGCCCCCGGGACAGGGATAATTCACCCCTCCACTTT. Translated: CASSPRDRDNSPLHF.

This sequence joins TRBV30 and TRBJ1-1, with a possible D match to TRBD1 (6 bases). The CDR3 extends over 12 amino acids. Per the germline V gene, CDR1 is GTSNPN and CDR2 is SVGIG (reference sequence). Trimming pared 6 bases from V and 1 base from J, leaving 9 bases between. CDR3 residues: CACKTGNTEAFF. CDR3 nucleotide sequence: TGTGCCTGCAAGACAGGGAACACTGAAGCTTTCTTT. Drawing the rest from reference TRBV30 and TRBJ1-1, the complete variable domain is SQTIHQWPATLVQPVGSPLSLECTVEGTSNPNLYWYRQAAGRGLQLLFYSVGIGQISSEVPQNLSASRPQDRQFILSSKKLLLSDSGFYLCACKTGNTEAFFGQGTRLTVV.

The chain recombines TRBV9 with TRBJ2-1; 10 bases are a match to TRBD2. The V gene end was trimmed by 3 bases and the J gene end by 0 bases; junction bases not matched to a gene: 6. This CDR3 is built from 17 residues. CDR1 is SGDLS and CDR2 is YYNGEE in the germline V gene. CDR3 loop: CASSGRGLAVSYNEQFF. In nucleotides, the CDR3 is TGTGCCAGCAGCGGGCGAGGACTAGCGGTCTCCTACAATGAGCAGTTCTTC. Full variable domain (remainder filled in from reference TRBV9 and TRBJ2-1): DSGVTQTPKHLITATGQRVTLRCSPRSGDLSVYWYQQSLDQGLQFLIQYYNGEERAKGNILERFSAQQFPDLHSELNLSSLELGDSALYFCASSGRGLAVSYNEQFFGPGTRLTVL.

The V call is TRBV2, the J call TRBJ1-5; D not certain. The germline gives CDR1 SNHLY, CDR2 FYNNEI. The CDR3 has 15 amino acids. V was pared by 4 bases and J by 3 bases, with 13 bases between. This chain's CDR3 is CASSVTDTLNQPQHF. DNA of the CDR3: TGTGCCAGCAGTGTTACAGATACCCTCAATCAGCCCCAGCATTTT. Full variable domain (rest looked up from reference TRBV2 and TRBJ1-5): EPEVTQTPSHQVTQMGQEVILRCVPISNHLYFYWYRQILGQKVEFLVSFYNNEISEKSEIFDDQFSVERPDGSNFTLKIRSTKLEDSAMYFCASSVTDTLNQPQHFGDGTRLSIL.

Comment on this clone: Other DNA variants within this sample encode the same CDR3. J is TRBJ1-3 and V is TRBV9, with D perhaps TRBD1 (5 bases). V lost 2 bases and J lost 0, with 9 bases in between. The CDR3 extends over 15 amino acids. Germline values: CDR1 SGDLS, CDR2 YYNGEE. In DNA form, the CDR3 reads TGTGCCAGCAGCGTCCGGGGGAGCTCTGGAAACACCATATATTTT. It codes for CASSVRGSSGNTIYF.

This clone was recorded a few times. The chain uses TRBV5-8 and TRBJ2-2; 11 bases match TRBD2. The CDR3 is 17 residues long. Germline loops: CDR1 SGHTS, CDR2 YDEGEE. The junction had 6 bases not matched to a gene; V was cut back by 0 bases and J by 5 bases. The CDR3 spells CASSLGELAGETGELFF. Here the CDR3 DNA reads TGTGCCAGCAGCTTGGGTGAACTAGCGGGAGAGACCGGGGAGCTGTTTTTT. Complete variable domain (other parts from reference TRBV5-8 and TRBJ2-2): EAGVTQSPTHLIKTRGQQATLRCSPISGHTSVYWYQQALGLGLQFLLWYDEGEERNRGNFPPRFSGRQFPNYSSELNVNALELEDSALYLCASSLGELAGETGELFFGEGSRLTVL.

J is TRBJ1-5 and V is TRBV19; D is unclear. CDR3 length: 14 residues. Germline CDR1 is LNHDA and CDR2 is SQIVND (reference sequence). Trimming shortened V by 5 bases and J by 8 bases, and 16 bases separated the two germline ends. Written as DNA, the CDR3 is TGTGCCAGTAGTGCAGGAGGCGGTATCGAGCCCCAGCATTTT. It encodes CASSAGGGIEPQHF. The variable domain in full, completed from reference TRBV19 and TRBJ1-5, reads DGGITQSPKYLFRKEGQNVTLSCEQNLNHDAMYWYRQDPGQGLRLIYYSQIVNDFQKGDIAEGYSVSREKKESFPLTVTSAQKNPTAFYLCASSAGGGIEPQHFGDGTRLSIL.

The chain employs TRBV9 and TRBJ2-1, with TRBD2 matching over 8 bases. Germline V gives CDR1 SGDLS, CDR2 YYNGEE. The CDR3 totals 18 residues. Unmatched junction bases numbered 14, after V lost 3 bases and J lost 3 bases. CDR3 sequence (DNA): TGTGCCAGCAGCGGCGGGGAAGGCGGGAGGCCCTTCTACAATGAGCAGTTCTTC. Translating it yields CASSGGEGGRPFYNEQFF. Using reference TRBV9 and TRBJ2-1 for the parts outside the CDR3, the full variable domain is DSGVTQTPKHLITATGQRVTLRCSPRSGDLSVYWYQQSLDQGLQFLIQYYNGEERAKGNILERFSAQQFPDLHSELNLSSLELGDSALYFCASSGGEGGRPFYNEQFFGPGTRLTVL.

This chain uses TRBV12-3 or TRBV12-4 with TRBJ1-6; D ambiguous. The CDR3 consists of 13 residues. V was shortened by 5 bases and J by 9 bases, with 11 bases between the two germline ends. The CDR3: CASSLNSGSPLHF. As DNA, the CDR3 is TGTGCCAGCAGTCTGAACTCCGGTTCACCCCTCCACTTT.

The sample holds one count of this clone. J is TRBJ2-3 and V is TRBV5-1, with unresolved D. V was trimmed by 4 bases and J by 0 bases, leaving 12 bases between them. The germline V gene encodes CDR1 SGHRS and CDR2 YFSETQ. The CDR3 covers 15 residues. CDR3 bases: TGCGCCAGCAGCCCGACTGAGCCTAGCACAGATACGCAGTATTTT. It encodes CASSPTEPSTDTQYF. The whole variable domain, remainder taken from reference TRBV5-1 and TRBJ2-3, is KAGVTQTPRYLIKTRGQQVTLSCSPISGHRSVSWYQQTPGQGLQFLFEYFSETQRNKGNFPGRFSGRQFSNSRSEMNVSTLELGDSALYLCASSPTEPSTDTQYFGPGTRLTVL.

The CDR3 DNA sequence: TGTGCCAGCAGCGTAGAAGAAGTTGGGGGAGGGATCTACAATGAGCAGTTCTTC. As protein: CASSVEEVGGGIYNEQFF. This rearrangement joins TRBV9 to TRBJ2-1; TRBD2 matches 7 bases. The CDR3 is made up of 18 amino acids. Germline-derived CDR1 and CDR2 are SGDLS and YYNGEE. The J segment lost 3 bases and the V segment lost 0 bases, leaving 12 bases of the junction unmatched.

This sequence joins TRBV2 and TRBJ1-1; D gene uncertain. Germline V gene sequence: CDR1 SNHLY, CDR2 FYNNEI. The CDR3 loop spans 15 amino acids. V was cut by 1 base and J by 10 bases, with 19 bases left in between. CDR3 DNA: TGTGCCAGCAGTGAAGAAGAAGGAGGAAAGGCGGCAGCTTTCTTT. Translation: CASSEEEGGKAAAFF.

CDR3 residues: CASSGTGGFQPQHF. The CDR3, as DNA: TGTGCCAGTAGTGGGACAGGGGGCTTTCAGCCCCAGCATTTT. The V gene is TRBV19, the J gene TRBJ1-5; 12 positions match TRBD1. V was clipped by 5 bases and J by 6 bases; unmatched bases: 2. This CDR3 has 14 amino acids. Germline assignment: CDR1 LNHDA and CDR2 SQIVND (reference sequence). The whole variable domain, remainder taken from reference TRBV19 and TRBJ1-5, is DGGITQSPKYLFRKEGQNVTLSCEQNLNHDAMYWYRQDPGQGLRLIYYSQIVNDFQKGDIAEGYSVSREKKESFPLTVTSAQKNPTAFYLCASSGTGGFQPQHFGDGTRLSIL.